This T cell receptor (beta chain) was obtained from a study of shared clonotypes between healthy human individuals (dated by TCRdb to 2020 to 2022). Regarding the study in general: A few men and a couple of women, aged 18 to 49 years, made up the cohort. For each donor, three plates each were used for CD4 naive and CD4 memory, two plates were used for CD8 naive, and one plate was used for CD8 memory. Different laboratories and diverse techniques were used to prepare libraries and sequence TCR repertoires, to increase sequencing depth and limit assay-specific biases. Per donor, leukapheresis produced somewhere between about 0.8 and 9 billion PBMCs. The study deeply sequenced blood TCR repertoires of about 5 healthy adults to estimate repertoire size and the extent of clonotype sharing between individuals. Points the paper makes about the study in general: Sampling was limited to blood, and TCR repertoires in tissue likely differ from TCR repertoires in blood. Rarefaction of sorted-subset datasets indicated incomplete sequencing despite the large sequencing depth. Across a few donors, approximately 5% of naive CD4, roughly 3.3% of naive CD8, approximately 2.5% of memory CD4, and approximately 0.42% of memory CD8 clonotypes were shared. Pairwise subsampling led to the expectation that sequencing depth would affect the degree of clonotype sharing among donors. The small number of donors limited the genetic and exposure-history diversity represented. Larger estimated clonotype richness was generally found for naive subsets than for memory subsets. Compared with non-shared clonotypes, clonotypes shared by all four sorted-subset donors had higher generation probabilities.

The donors were healthy, HIV-negative adults with no recently reported acute infections or vaccinations. Every donor was a Caucasian adult residing in Nashville, Tennessee, USA. CD4+ T cells were enriched by magnetic negative selection; naive cells were then positively selected on CD45RA, and the negative fraction formed the memory subset. Blood was collected by leukapheresis, and PBMCs were isolated by Ficoll-Histopaque density gradient centrifugation and then cryopreserved in liquid nitrogen vapor phase. Analytical flow cytometry was used to check the purity and quantity of each magnetically sorted T cell population. Each sorted fraction had its genomic DNA isolated and then quantified by UV absorbance on a Nanodrop 2000c. TCR CDR3 regions were amplified from genomic DNA by multiplex PCR using the deep immunoSEQ assay. Extracted genomic DNA from each cell subset was spread evenly across all wells of several immunoSEQ 96-well plates, with each plate serving as a replicate. Each replicate PCR for sorted subsets received about 180 ng genomic DNA, equal to 28,000 or so T cell genomes. Purified libraries were measured with a Qubit 3.0 fluorometer, size-checked on a Bioanalyzer 2100, and measured again with the KAPA Library Quantification kit. Every immunoSEQ 96-well plate was sequenced on a separate single-read 150-cycle Illumina NextSeq 550 flow cell. Regarding the original processing steps: The immunoSEQ output contained only junctional sequences without quality scores, so filtering could not match that applied to full-length reads. Sequences were annotated with PyIR, a Python wrapper for IgBLAST v1.9, using IMGT germline references to assign V/J genes and CDR3. Reads with weak V/J assignments (E-value above 1e-6), missing CDR3, stop codons, out-of-frame junctions, or ambiguous translated residues were removed. V3J clonotypes were defined by identical inferred V gene, J gene, and CDR3 amino acid sequence. Percentage overlap between repertoires was computed as shared unique clonotypes divided by the size of the smaller repertoire. Richness of each repertoire was evaluated using RTK rarefaction, the Chao1 estimator, and Recon v2.1 estimates of unobserved clonotypes. Generation probabilities for all TCRbeta clonotypes obtained by the gDNA method from a handful of donors were computed using OLGA. TCRdb re-hosts the immuneACCESS table, in-frame sequences only. Its copies lack some clones; in the studies checked, an unresolved V gene accounts for under half of them, and the cause for the rest is not known. That table furnishes V, J and clone size, whereas the DNA furnished D and trimming. The sample records over a million clones, 65% to 80% of which are singletons. The leading ten clones occupy 1.4% to 1.5% of the sample.

Details on this clone: Its specific antigen is unknown. Base qualities are not provided; no much larger clone lies one nucleotide away. At the DNA level, this CDR3 is encoded by other sequences in the same sample as well.

V is shortened by 2 bases, J by 0 bases, and the region joining them spans 8 bases. The CDR3 covers 14 residues, taking in both the cysteine and the phenylalanine. Just CDR3 DNA is preserved here, 42 bases in frame from base 1. Per the germline V gene (reference sequence), GTSNPN is the CDR1 and SVGIG is the CDR2. This receptor chain uses TRBV30 and TRBJ1-5; the best D guess is TRBD1, with 5 bases matching. The clonotype originates from a man between 18 and 29 years old in good health. The material sequenced was memory CD4+ T cells sorted from blood. According to the study, the label for this sample's cell subset or site signals: CD45RA-negative fraction. The nucleotide sequence is given as TGTGCCTGGAGTCTGGGGGGTAGCAATCAGCCCCAGCATTTT. It specifies CAWSLGGSNQPQHF.